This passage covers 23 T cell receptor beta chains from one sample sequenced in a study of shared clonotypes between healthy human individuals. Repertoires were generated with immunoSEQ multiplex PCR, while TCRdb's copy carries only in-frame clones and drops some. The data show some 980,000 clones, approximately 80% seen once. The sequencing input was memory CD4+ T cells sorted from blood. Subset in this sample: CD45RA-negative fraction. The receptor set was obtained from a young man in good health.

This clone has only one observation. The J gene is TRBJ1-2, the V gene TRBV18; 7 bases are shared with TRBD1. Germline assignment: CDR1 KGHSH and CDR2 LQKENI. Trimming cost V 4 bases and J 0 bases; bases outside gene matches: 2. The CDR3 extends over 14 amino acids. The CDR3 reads CASSLGTANYGYTF. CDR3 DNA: TGTGCCAGCTCACTAGGGACAGCTAACTATGGCTACACCTTC.

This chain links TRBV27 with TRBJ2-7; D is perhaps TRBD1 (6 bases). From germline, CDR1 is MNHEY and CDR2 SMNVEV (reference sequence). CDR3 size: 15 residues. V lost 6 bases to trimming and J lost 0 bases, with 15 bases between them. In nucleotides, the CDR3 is TGTGCCAGCAGGAAAACAGGGTTAAGCTCCTACGAGCAGTACTTC. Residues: CASRKTGLSSYEQYF.

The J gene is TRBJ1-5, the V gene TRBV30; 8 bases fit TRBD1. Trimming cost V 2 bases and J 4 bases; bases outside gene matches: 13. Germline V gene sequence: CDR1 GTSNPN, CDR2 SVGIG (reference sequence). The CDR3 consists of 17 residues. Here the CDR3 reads CAWSPPRPDRGNQPQHF. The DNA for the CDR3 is TGTGCCTGGAGTCCCCCAAGGCCCGACAGGGGTAATCAGCCCCAGCATTTT.

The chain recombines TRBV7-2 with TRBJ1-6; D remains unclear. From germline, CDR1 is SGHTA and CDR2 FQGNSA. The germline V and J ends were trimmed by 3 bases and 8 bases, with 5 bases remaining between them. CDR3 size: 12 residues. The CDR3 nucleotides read TGTGCCAGCAGCTTCGGGTATTCACCCCTCCACTTT. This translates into CASSFGYSPLHF.

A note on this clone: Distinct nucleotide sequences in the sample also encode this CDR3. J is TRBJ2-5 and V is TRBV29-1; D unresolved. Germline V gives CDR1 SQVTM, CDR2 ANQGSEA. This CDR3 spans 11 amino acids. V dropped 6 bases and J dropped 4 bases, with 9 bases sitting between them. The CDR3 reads CSVLPGETQYF. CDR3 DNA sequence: TGCAGCGTACTACCGGGAGAGACCCAGTACTTC. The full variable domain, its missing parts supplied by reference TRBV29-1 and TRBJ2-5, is SAVISQKPSRDICQRGTSLTIQCQVDSQVTMMFWYRQQPGQSLTLIATANQGSEATYESGFVIDKFPISRPNLTFSTLTVSNMSPEDSSIYLCSVLPGETQYFGPGTRLLVL.

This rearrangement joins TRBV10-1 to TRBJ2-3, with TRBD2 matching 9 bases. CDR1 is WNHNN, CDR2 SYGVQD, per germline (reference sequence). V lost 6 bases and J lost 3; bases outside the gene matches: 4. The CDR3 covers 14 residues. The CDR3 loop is CASRRGGPTDTQYF. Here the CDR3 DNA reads TGCGCCAGCAGGCGGGGGGGCCCGACAGATACGCAGTATTTT.

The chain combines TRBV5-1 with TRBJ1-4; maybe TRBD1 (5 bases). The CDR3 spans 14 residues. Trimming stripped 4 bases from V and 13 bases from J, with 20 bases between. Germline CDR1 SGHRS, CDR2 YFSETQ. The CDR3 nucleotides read TGCGCCAGCAGCGTCCGGGACGGCACCCCGCGACTGTTTTTT. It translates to CASSVRDGTPRLFF. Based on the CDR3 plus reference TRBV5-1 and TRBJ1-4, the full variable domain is KAGVTQTPRYLIKTRGQQVTLSCSPISGHRSVSWYQQTPGQGLQFLFEYFSETQRNKGNFPGRFSGRQFSNSRSEMNVSTLELGDSALYLCASSVRDGTPRLFFGSGTQLSVL.

The DNA of the CDR3 is TGCGCCAGCAGCCCCGGACAGGGTCAATCTGGGGCCAACGTCCTGACTTTC. Amino acids: CASSPGQGQSGANVLTF. The chain joins TRBV4-3 to TRBJ2-6; 8 bases fit TRBD1. This CDR3 is 17 amino acids long. The V gene's germline CDR1 is LGHNA and CDR2 YSLEER. V was pared by 4 bases and J by 1 base, with 6 bases of the junction left unmatched.

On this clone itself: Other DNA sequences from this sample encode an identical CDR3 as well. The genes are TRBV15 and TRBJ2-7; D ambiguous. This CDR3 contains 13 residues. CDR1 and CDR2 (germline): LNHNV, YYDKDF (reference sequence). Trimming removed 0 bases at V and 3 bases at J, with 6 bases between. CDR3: CATSRDIGYEQYF. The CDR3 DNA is TGTGCCACCAGCAGAGATATCGGCTACGAGCAGTACTTC. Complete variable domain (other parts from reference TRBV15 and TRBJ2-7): DAMVIQNPRYQVTQFGKPVTLSCSQTLNHNVMYWYQQKSSQAPKLLFHYYDKDFNNEADTPDNFQSRRPNTSFCFLDIRSPGLGDTAMYLCATSRDIGYEQYFGPGTRLTVT.

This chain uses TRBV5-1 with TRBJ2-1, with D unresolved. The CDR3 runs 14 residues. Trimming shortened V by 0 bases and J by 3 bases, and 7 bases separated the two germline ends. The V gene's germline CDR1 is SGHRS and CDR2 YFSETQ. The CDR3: CASSLGWDYNEQFF. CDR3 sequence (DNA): TGCGCCAGCAGCTTGGGGTGGGACTACAATGAGCAGTTCTTC. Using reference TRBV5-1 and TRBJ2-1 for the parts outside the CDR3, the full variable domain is KAGVTQTPRYLIKTRGQQVTLSCSPISGHRSVSWYQQTPGQGLQFLFEYFSETQRNKGNFPGRFSGRQFSNSRSEMNVSTLELGDSALYLCASSLGWDYNEQFFGPGTRLTVL.

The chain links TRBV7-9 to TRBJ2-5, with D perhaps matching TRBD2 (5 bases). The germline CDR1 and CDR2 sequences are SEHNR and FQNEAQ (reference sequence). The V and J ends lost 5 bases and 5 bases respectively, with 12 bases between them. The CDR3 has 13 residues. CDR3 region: CASSLGEKETQYF. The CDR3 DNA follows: TGTGCCAGCAGCCTCGGGGAGAAGGAGACCCAGTACTTC.

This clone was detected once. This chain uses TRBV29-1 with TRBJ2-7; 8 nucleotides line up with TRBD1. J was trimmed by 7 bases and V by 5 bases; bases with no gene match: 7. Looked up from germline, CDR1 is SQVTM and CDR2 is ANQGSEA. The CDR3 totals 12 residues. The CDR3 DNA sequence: TGCAGCGTTAGCAGGGGGCTGGTAGAGCAGTACTTC. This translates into CSVSRGLVEQYF.

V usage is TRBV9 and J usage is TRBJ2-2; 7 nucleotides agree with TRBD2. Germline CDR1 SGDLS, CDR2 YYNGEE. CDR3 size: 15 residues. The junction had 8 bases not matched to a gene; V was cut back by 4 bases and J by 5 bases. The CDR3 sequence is CASSRMAGDTGELFF. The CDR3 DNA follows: TGTGCCAGCAGCCGGATGGCGGGAGATACCGGGGAGCTGTTTTTT.

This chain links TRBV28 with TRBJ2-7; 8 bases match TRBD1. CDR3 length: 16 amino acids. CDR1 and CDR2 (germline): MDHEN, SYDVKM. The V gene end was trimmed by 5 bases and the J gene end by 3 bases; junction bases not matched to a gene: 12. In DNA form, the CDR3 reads TGTGCCAGCAGTGACATTCGGACAGGGCGACTCTACGAGCAGTACTTC. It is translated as CASSDIRTGRLYEQYF. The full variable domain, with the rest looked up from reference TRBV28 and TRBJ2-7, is DVKVTQSSRYLVKRTGEKVFLECVQDMDHENMFWYRQDPGLGLRLIYFSYDVKMKEKGDIPEGYSVSREKKERFSLILESASTNQTSMYLCASSDIRTGRLYEQYFGPGTRLTVT.

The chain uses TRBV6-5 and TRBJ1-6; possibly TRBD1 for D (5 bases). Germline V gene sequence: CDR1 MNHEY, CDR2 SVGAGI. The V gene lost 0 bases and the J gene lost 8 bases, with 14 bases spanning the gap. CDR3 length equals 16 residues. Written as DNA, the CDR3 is TGTGCCAGCAGTTACTCGCCGGCCGGGGGTGATTCACCCCTCCACTTT. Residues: CASSYSPAGGDSPLHF.

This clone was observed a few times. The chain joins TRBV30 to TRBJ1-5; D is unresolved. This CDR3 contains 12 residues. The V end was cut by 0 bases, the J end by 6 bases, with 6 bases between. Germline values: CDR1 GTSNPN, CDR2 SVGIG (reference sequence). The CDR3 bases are TGTGCCTGGAGTGTAGGTGCTCAGCCCCAGCATTTT. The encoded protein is CAWSVGAQPQHF.

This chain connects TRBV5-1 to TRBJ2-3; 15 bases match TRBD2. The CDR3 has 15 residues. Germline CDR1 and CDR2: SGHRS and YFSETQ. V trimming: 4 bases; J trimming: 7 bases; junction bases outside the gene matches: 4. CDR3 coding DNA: TGCGCCAGCAGCGACGGGACTAGCGGGAGGAATACGCAGTATTTT. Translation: CASSDGTSGRNTQYF.

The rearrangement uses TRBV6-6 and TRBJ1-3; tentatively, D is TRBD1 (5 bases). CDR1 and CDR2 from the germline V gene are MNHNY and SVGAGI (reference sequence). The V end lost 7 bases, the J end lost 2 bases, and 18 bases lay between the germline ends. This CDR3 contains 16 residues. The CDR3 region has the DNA TGTGCCAGCACCGGAGGGGCAGGGTGGACTGGAAACACCATATATTTT. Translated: CASTGGAGWTGNTIYF.

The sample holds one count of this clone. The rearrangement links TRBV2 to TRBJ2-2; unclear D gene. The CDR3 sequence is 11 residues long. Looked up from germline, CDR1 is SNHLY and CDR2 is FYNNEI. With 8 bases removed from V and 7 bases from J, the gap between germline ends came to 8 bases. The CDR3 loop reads CASSVFGELFF. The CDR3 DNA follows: TGTGCCAGCTCGGTCTTCGGGGAGCTGTTTTTT.

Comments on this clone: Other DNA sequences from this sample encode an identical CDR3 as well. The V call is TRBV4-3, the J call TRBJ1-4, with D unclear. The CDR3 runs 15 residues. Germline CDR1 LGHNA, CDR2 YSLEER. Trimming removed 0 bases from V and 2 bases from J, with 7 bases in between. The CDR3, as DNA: TGCGCCAGCAGCCAAGAAGGGAGCACTAATGAAAAACTGTTTTTT. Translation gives CASSQEGSTNEKLFF.

The CDR3 DNA reads as TGTGCCAGCAGCTTAGCGGGATACGTCTACGAGCAGTACTTC. Protein: CASSLAGYVYEQYF. The genes are TRBV7-2 and TRBJ2-7; no definite D call. The CDR3 is made up of 14 amino acids. Trimming took 0 bases from V and 3 from J, leaving 9 bases between them. CDR1 is SGHTA and CDR2 is FQGNSA in the germline V gene.

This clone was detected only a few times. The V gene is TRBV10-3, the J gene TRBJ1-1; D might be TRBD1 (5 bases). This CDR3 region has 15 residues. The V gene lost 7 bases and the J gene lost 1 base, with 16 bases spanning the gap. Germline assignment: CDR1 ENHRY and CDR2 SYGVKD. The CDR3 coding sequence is TGTGCCATCACCCCAACAGGTGGATGGAACACTGAAGCTTTCTTT. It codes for CAITPTGGWNTEAFF.

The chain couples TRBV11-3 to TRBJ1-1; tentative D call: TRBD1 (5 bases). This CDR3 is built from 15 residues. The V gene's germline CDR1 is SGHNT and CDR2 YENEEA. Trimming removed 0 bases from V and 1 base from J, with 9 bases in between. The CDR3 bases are TGTGCCAGCAGCTTAGACGGGACCCCGAACACTGAAGCTTTCTTT. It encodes CASSLDGTPNTEAFF.